Sequencing of this T cell receptor (beta chain) was carried out in a study of blood T cells in healthy people across ages. For the study at large: The template switching approach captured approximately one barcoded beta molecule for every two T cells. The study's findings and limits: Long-lived donors carried more naive CD4+ cells and greater diversity than aged donors.

The CDR3 has 15 residues. With 5 bases clipped from V and 9 bases from J, the junction kept 12 bases outside the gene matches. The germline CDR1 and CDR2 sequences are SGHTA and FQGNSA. Primers used in a second PCR of about 7 to 12 cycles were a sample-barcoded 5' primer and a J-beta primer mix. TCRdb analysed the 5' RACE reads with MiXCR anew, one entry per CDR3 protein. Altogether roughly 700,000 distinct CDR3 sequences are present, approximately 49% being singletons, with the ten largest covering around a third. Comments on this clonotype: Its specificity is unknown.

The donors, aged 6 to 90, were healthy Caucasians from Russia. The rearrangement links TRBV7-2 to TRBJ2-5, with 10 bases that match TRBD1. The sample consisted of blood. The origin of this receptor is an older woman in good health. CDR3 nucleotide sequence: TGTGCCAGCAGCCCCGGGACAGGGGTGTTAAAGGCCCAGTACTTC. Its protein product is CASSPGTGVLKAQYF.